This T cell receptor (beta chain) was documented in a study of CD8 T cells in Susac syndrome. The CDR3 has 12 residues. CDR1 SGDLS and CDR2 YYNGEE come from the germline V gene. V was trimmed by 4 bases and J by 8 bases, leaving 12 bases between them. This clonotype was detected only once. With random hexamers, reverse transcription was performed on roughly 0.5 to 1 ug of RNA. TCRdb processed the immunoSEQ multiplex PCR reads anew with MiXCR; each CDR3 protein has one entry. This sample carries about 150,000 distinct CDR3 sequences, roughly 94% of them seen once, and the ten largest clones take 0.065% to 0.1%.

The rearrangement uses TRBV9 and TRBJ1-2; D remains unclear. The sequencing sample was made of CD4+ T cells from PBMCs. This clonotype was sampled from a human donor in good health. DNA for the CDR3: TGTGCCAGCAGCACTTACCGGGGAGGCTACACCTTC. Translating it yields CASSTYRGGYTF.